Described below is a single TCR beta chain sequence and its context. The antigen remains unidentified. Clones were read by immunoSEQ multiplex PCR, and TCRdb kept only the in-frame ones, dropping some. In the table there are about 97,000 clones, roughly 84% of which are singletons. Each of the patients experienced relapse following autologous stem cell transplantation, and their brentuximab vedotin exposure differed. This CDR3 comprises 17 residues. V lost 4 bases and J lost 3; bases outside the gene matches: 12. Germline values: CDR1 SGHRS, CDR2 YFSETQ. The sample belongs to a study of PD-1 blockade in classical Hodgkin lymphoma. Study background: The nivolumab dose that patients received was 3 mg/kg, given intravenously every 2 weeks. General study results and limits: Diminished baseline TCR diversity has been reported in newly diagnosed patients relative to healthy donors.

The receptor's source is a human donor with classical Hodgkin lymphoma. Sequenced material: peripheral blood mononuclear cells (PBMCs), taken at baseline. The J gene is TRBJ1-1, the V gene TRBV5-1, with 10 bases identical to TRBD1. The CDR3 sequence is CASSISTGGAGDTEAFF. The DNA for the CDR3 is TGCGCCAGCAGCATCTCGACAGGGGGCGCGGGTGACACTGAAGCTTTCTTT.